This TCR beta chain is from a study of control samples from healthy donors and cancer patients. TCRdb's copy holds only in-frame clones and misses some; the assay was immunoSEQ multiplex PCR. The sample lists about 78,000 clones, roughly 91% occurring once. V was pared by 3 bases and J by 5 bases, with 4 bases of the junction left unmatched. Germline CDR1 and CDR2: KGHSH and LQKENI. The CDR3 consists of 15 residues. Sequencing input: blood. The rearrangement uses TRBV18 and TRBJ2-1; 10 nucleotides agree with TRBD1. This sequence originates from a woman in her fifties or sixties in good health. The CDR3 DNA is TGTGCCAGCTCACCTAGGGACAGGGGTAACAATGAGCAGTTCTTC. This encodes CASSPRDRGNNEQFF. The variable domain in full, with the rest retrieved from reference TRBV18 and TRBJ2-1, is NAGVMQNPRHLVRRRGQEARLRCSPMKGHSHVYWYRQLPEEGLKFMVYLQKENIIDESGMPKERFSAEFPKEGPSILRIQQVVRGDSAAYFCASSPRDRGNNEQFFGPGTRLTVL.